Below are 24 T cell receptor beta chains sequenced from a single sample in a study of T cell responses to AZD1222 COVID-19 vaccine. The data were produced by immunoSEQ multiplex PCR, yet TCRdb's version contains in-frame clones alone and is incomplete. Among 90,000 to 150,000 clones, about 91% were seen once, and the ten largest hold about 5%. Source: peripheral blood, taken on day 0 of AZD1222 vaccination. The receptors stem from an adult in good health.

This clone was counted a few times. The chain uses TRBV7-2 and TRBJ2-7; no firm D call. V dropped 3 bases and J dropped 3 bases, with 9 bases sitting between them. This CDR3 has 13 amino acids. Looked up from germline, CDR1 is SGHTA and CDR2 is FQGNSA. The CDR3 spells CASSFGQVYEQYF. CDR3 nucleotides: TGTGCCAGCAGCTTCGGGCAGGTCTACGAGCAGTACTTC.

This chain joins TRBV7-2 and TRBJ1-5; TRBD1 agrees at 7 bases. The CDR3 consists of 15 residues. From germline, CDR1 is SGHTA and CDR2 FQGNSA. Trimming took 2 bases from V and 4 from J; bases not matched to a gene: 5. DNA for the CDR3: TGTGCCAGCAGCTTACAACAGGGGACTAATCAGCCCCAGCATTTT. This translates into CASSLQQGTNQPQHF.

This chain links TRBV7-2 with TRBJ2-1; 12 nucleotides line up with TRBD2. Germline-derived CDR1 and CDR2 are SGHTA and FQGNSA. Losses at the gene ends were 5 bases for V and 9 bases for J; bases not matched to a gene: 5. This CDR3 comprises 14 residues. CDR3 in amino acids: CASSPSGGAGEQFF. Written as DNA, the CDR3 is TGTGCCAGCAGCCCTAGCGGGGGGGCGGGTGAGCAGTTCTTC.

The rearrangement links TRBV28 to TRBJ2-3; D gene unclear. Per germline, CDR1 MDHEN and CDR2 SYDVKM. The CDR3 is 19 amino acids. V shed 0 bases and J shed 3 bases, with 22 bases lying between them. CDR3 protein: CASSLWPQVCVYPTDTQYF. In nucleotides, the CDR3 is TGTGCCAGCAGTTTATGGCCTCAGGTGTGTGTCTATCCAACAGATACGCAGTATTTT.

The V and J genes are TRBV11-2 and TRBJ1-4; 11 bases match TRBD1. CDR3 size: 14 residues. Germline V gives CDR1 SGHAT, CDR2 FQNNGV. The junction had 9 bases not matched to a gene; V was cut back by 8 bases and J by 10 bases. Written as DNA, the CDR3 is TGTGCCAGCTCCCCGGGACAGGGGGTGGGAAAACTGTTTTTT. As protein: CASSPGQGVGKLFF.

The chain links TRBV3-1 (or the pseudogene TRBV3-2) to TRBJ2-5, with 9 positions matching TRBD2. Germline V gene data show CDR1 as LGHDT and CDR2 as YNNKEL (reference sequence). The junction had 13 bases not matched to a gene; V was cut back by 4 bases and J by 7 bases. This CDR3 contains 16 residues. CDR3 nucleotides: TGTGCCAGCAGCCCTCCCGGGACTAGCCCACACGGGACCCAGTACTTC. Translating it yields CASSPPGTSPHGTQYF.

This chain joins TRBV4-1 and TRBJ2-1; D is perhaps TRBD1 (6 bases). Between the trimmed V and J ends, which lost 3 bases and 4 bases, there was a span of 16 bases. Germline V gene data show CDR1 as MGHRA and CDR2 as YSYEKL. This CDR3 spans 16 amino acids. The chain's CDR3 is CASSHRTVGEYNEQFF. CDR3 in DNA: TGCGCCAGCAGCCACCGGACAGTGGGGGAATACAATGAGCAGTTCTTC.

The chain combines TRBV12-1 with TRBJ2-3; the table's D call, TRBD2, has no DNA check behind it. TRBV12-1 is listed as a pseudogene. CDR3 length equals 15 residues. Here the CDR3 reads CASPVNSGGSNTQYF. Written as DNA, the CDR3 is TGTGCCAGCCCGGTGAATAGCGGGGGATCAAATACGCAGTATTTT.

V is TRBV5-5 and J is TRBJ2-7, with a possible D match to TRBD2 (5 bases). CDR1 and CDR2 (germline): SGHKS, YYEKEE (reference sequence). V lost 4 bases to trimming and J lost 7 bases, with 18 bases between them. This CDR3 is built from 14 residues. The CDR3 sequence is CASSHRTAGSEQYF. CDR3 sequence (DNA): TGTGCCAGCAGCCATAGGACTGCTGGTAGTGAGCAGTACTTC.

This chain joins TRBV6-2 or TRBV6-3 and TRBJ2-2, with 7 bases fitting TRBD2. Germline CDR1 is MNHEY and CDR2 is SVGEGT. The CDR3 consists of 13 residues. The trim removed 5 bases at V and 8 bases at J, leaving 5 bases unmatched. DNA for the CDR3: TGTGCCAGCAGTCTACTAGCGACGGGGGAGCTGTTTTTT. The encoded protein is CASSLLATGELFF.

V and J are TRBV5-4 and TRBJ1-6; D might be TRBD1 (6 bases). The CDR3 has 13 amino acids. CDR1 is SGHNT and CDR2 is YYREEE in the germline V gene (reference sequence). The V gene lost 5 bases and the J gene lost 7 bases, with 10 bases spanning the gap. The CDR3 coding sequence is TGTGCCAGCAGTGGACAGACCAATTCACCCCTCCACTTT. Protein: CASSGQTNSPLHF.

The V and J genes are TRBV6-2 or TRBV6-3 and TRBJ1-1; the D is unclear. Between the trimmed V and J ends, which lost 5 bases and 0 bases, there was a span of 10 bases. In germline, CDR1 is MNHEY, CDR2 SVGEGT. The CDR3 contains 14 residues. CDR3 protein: CASSDRRMNTEAFF. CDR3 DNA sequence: TGTGCCAGCAGTGACCGACGGATGAACACTGAAGCTTTCTTT.

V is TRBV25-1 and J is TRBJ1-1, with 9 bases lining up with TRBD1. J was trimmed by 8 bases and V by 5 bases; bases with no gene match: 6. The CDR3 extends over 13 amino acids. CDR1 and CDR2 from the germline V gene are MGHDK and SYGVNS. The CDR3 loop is CASSFGTGTEAFF. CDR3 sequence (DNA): TGTGCCAGCAGTTTCGGGACAGGGACCGAAGCTTTCTTT.

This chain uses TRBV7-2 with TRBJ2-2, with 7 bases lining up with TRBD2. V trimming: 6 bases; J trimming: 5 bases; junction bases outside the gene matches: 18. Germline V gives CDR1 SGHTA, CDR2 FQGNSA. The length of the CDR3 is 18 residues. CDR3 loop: CASSPLNPGTTRTGELFF. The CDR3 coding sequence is TGTGCCAGCAGTCCACTTAACCCGGGGACTACCCGAACCGGGGAGCTGTTTTTT.

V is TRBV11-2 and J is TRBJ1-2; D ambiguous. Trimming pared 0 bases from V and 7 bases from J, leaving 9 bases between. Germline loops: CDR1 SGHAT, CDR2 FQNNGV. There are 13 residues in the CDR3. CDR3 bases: TGTGCCAGCAGCTTAGAGCCGGGGTCTGGCTACACCTTC. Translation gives CASSLEPGSGYTF.

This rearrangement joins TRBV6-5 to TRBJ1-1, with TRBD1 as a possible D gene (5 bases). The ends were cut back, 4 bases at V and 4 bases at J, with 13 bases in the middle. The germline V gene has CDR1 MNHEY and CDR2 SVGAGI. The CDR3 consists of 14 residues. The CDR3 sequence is CASSSQVASTEAFF. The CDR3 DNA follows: TGTGCCAGCAGTTCACAGGTAGCGAGCACTGAAGCTTTCTTT.

CDR3 sequence reads: CASSRDRVAEKLFF. The DNA of the CDR3 is TGTGCCAGCAGTAGGGACAGGGTGGCTGAAAAACTGTTTTTT. The chain is built from TRBV6-5 and TRBJ1-4, with TRBD1 matching 9 bases. The CDR3 runs 14 residues. The J segment lost 7 bases and the V segment lost 5 bases, leaving 5 bases of the junction unmatched. Germline V gene data show CDR1 as MNHEY and CDR2 as SVGAGI.

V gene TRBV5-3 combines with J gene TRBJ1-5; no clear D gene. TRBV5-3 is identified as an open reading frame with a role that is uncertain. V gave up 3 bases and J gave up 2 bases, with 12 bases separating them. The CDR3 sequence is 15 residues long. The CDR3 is CARSWPKFGNQPQHF. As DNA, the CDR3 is TGTGCCAGAAGCTGGCCGAAATTCGGCAATCAGCCCCAGCATTTT.

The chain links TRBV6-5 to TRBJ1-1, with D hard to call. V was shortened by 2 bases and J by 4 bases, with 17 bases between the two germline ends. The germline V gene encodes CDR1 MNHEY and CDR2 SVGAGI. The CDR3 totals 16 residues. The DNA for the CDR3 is TGTGCCAGCAGTTACATTTTAGGGCGGGGAGGCACTGAAGCTTTCTTT. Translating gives CASSYILGRGGTEAFF.

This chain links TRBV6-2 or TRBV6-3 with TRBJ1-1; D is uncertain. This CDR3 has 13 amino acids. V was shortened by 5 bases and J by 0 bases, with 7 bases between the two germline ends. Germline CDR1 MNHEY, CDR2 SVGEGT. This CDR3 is CASSDWLNTEAFF. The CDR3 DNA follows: TGTGCCAGCAGTGACTGGCTGAACACTGAAGCTTTCTTT.

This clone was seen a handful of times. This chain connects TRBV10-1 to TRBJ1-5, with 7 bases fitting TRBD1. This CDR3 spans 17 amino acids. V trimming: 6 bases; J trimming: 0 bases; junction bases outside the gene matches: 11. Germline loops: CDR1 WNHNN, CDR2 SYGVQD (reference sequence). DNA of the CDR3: TGCGCCAGCAGGGAGATTGGGACAGATTATAGCAATCAGCCCCAGCATTTT. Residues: CASREIGTDYSNQPQHF.

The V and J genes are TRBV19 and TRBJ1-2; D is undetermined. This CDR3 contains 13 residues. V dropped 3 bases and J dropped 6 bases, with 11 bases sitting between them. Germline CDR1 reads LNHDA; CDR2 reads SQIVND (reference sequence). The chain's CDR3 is CASSILTVDGYTF. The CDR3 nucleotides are TGTGCCAGTAGTATCCTTACAGTAGATGGCTACACCTTC.

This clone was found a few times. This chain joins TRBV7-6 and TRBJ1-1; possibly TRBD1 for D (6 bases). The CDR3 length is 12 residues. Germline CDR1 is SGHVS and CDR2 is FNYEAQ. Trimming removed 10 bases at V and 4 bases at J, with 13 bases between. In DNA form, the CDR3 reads TGTGCCACAGGGGACGGGGGCACTGAAGCTTTCTTT. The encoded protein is CATGDGGTEAFF.

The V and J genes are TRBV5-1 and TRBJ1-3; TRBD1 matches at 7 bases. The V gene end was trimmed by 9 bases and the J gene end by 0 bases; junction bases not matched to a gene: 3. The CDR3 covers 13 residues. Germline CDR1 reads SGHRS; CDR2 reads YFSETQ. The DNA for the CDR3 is TGCGCCAACAGGGGAAGCTCTGGAAACACCATATATTTT. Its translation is CANRGSSGNTIYF.